A single sample is the source of the 3 T cell receptor beta chains below, sequenced in a study of blood T cell repertoires in COVID-19. Only in-frame clones appear in the TCRdb table, and some are missing; sequencing was by immunoSEQ multiplex PCR. The data hold 68,000 or so clones, with about 80% observed a single time. Sequences were obtained from peripheral blood. The receptors stem from a human donor in a cohort sampled during active COVID-19.

The gene calls are TRBV4-3 and TRBJ1-5; no definite D call. This CDR3 is built from 15 residues. Germline CDR1 LGHNA, CDR2 YSLEER. V lost 2 bases and J lost 2, with 10 bases in between. The CDR3 nucleotides are TGCGCCAGCAGCCAAAGGTGGCAGGGCAATCAGCCCCAGCATTTT. Translated, it gives CASSQRWQGNQPQHF.

This chain uses TRBV7-9 with TRBJ1-4; D not certain. V was pared by 1 base and J by 6 bases, with 12 bases between. Germline V gene data show CDR1 as SEHNR and CDR2 as FQNEAQ (reference sequence). The CDR3 is made up of 15 amino acids. The CDR3 sequence is CASSLGAGYDEKLFF. The CDR3 DNA sequence: TGTGCCAGCAGCTTAGGGGCGGGGTACGATGAAAAACTGTTTTTT.

This clone was recorded a few times. V usage is TRBV19 and J usage is TRBJ1-1; D possibly corresponds to TRBD1 (5 bases). This CDR3 spans 13 amino acids. Germline V gives CDR1 LNHDA, CDR2 SQIVND (reference sequence). Trimming removed 7 bases at V and 4 bases at J, with 13 bases between. The CDR3 sequence is CASTVRRGTEAFF. The CDR3 DNA is TGTGCCAGTACAGTTCGGAGGGGCACTGAAGCTTTCTTT. The full variable domain, rest sourced from reference TRBV19 and TRBJ1-1, is DGGITQSPKYLFRKEGQNVTLSCEQNLNHDAMYWYRQDPGQGLRLIYYSQIVNDFQKGDIAEGYSVSREKKESFPLTVTSAQKNPTAFYLCASTVRRGTEAFFGQGTRLTVV.